One sample yielded the 19 T cell receptor beta chains listed below, sequenced in a study of T cells in Graves' hyperthyroidism and ophthalmopathy. Amplified regions were TCR beta CDR3 sequences from RNA transcripts. Initially, a first-round RT-PCR of the TCR CDR3 employed the HTBI primer set. TCRdb re-called the multiplex PCR reads through MiXCR, storing one row per CDR3 protein. This table holds almost 500,000 distinct CDR3 sequences, 20% to 25% found once. Specimen: blood. These receptors were taken from a woman between 65 and 79 years old with Graves' ophthalmopathy.

The chain links TRBV19 to TRBJ1-5, with D possibly TRBD1 on 5 matching bases. In germline, CDR1 is LNHDA, CDR2 SQIVND (reference sequence). The CDR3 totals 16 residues. Deletions cut 6 bases from V and 3 bases from J, with 18 bases between. The CDR3 spells CASSIREGFHNQPQHF. The CDR3 DNA reads TGTGCCAGTAGCATCAGGGAAGGCTTTCACAATCAGCCCCAGCATTTT.

V and J are TRBV18 and TRBJ2-7; TRBD2 matches 8 bases. The J segment lost 7 bases and the V segment lost 3 bases, leaving 8 bases of the junction unmatched. The CDR3 length is 14 residues. Looked up from germline, CDR1 is KGHSH and CDR2 is LQKENI. The CDR3 DNA follows: TGTGCCAGCTCACCGGGGTGGCGGGGGGAAGAGCAGTACTTC. Amino acid sequence: CASSPGWRGEEQYF.

The V gene is TRBV7-2, the J gene TRBJ2-1; no firm D call. The CDR3 is made up of 13 amino acids. Germline values: CDR1 SGHTA, CDR2 FQGNSA. The V end was cut by 3 bases, the J end by 5 bases, with 8 bases between. Written as DNA, the CDR3 is TGTGCCAGCAGCTTCCTTAGAGACAATGAGCAGTTCTTC. Translated, it gives CASSFLRDNEQFF.

The gene calls are TRBV20-1 and TRBJ1-6; 9 nucleotides align to TRBD1. V was clipped by 6 bases and J by 7 bases; unmatched bases: 4. The germline V gene encodes CDR1 DFQATT and CDR2 SNEGSKA (reference sequence). The CDR3 length is 13 residues. As DNA, the CDR3 is TGCAGTGCGGTCGGACAGGGGAATTCACCCCTCCACTTT. This sequence encodes CSAVGQGNSPLHF.

In this sample, this clonotype turned up a few times. The V gene is TRBV10-3, the J gene TRBJ2-1, with TRBD2 identical over 13 bases. V trimming: 4 bases; J trimming: 6 bases; junction bases outside the gene matches: 6. CDR1 is ENHRY, CDR2 SYGVKD, per germline. The CDR3 is 16 residues long. CDR3: CAISALLAGGSNEQFF. CDR3 DNA sequence: TGTGCCATCAGTGCCCTACTAGCGGGAGGGTCCAATGAGCAGTTCTTC.

The rearrangement joins TRBV19 to TRBJ2-2; TRBD1 matches 9 bases. With 4 bases clipped from V and 2 bases from J, the junction kept 2 bases outside the gene matches. Germline CDR1 LNHDA, CDR2 SQIVND (reference sequence). The CDR3 consists of 15 residues. DNA of the CDR3: TGTGCCAGTAGTAGACAGGGGGTTAACACCGGGGAGCTGTTTTTT. It yields the protein CASSRQGVNTGELFF.

Concerning this clonotype: A clone one base away is much larger, so this may be a read error. The chain couples TRBV2 to TRBJ1-1; 9 bases match TRBD1. CDR3 length equals 16 residues. The V and J ends lost 6 bases and 6 bases, in that order; junction bases with no gene match: 14. Germline CDR1 SNHLY, CDR2 FYNNEI. CDR3 sequence: CASSDPPGQGGSEAFF. The CDR3 bases are TGTGCCAGCAGCGATCCCCCGGGACAGGGAGGCTCTGAAGCTTTCTTT.

The J gene is TRBJ1-4, the V gene TRBV14; no clear D. Per the germline V gene, CDR1 is SGHDN and CDR2 is FVKESK. The CDR3 is 15 residues long. Trimming cost V 4 bases and J 5 bases, with 14 bases left between them. The CDR3 reads CASSPGLSVNEKLFF. CDR3 bases: TGTGCCAGCAGCCCAGGACTGTCCGTCAATGAAAAACTGTTTTTT.

The J gene is TRBJ1-2, the V gene TRBV28; TRBD1 is a possible D gene (6 bases). The germline V gene encodes CDR1 MDHEN and CDR2 SYDVKM. CDR3 size: 13 residues. The V and J ends lost 8 bases and 5 bases respectively, with 15 bases between them. The CDR3 DNA is TGTGCCAGCCTCCGGGGGGCAATGTATGGCTACACCTTC. Amino acid sequence: CASLRGAMYGYTF.

This rearrangement joins TRBV28 to TRBJ1-6, with 7 bases matching TRBD1. The ends lost 5 bases at V and 0 bases at J; junction bases unmatched: 7. Germline loops: CDR1 MDHEN, CDR2 SYDVKM. The CDR3 extends over 17 amino acids. CDR3 in amino acids: CASSLGTASSYNSPLHF. Here the CDR3 DNA reads TGTGCCAGCAGTCTAGGGACAGCGAGCTCCTATAATTCACCCCTCCACTTT.

This clonotype was picked up a small number of times. The V gene is TRBV19, the J gene TRBJ1-2; 8 bases fit TRBD1. The CDR3 runs 13 residues. Germline V gene sequence: CDR1 LNHDA, CDR2 SQIVND (reference sequence). J lost 4 bases, V lost 6 bases, and 4 bases had no gene match. The CDR3 DNA follows: TGTGCCAGTAGCGCAGGGGGCGTCTATGGCTACACCTTC. Encoded protein: CASSAGGVYGYTF.

The sample holds many counts of this clonotype. V gene TRBV2 combines with J gene TRBJ1-5, with D perhaps TRBD1 (5 bases). V was shortened by 1 base and J by 9 bases, with 10 bases between the two germline ends. From germline, CDR1 is SNHLY and CDR2 FYNNEI. This CDR3 has 13 amino acids. The CDR3 sequence: CASSEGGWSPQHF. In DNA form, the CDR3 reads TGTGCCAGCAGTGAAGGGGGCTGGTCGCCCCAGCATTTT.

This clonotype was seen a handful of times. V is TRBV5-1 and J is TRBJ2-6; D is uncertain. Germline CDR1 and CDR2: SGHRS and YFSETQ. V was cut by 3 bases and J by 2 bases, with 9 bases left in between. This CDR3 comprises 15 residues. CDR3 DNA sequence: TGCGCCAGCAGCTGGGCCATGGCTGGGGCCAACGTCCTGACTTTC. This gives the protein CASSWAMAGANVLTF. The whole variable domain, remainder taken from reference TRBV5-1 and TRBJ2-6, is KAGVTQTPRYLIKTRGQQVTLSCSPISGHRSVSWYQQTPGQGLQFLFEYFSETQRNKGNFPGRFSGRQFSNSRSEMNVSTLELGDSALYLCASSWAMAGANVLTFGAGSRLTVL.

This clonotype was counted between two and nine times. This chain links TRBV18 with TRBJ2-3; 9 bases align to TRBD1. V lost 4 bases, J lost 6 bases, and 5 bases stayed unmatched. Per the germline V gene, CDR1 is KGHSH and CDR2 is LQKENI. The CDR3 has 14 amino acids. The CDR3 loop reads CASSLGDRVDTQYF. CDR3 bases: TGTGCCAGCTCACTTGGGGACAGGGTGGATACGCAGTATTTT.

V and J are TRBV7-9 and TRBJ2-1, with 7 bases that match TRBD2. Germline lookup yields CDR1 SEHNR and CDR2 FQNEAQ (reference sequence). V was clipped by 5 bases and J by 5 bases; unmatched bases: 12. CDR3 size: 16 residues. The CDR3 DNA follows: TGTGCCAGCAGCCCCCCCGACGGACTAGGAGACAATGAGCAGTTCTTC. Translation gives CASSPPDGLGDNEQFF.

The gene calls are TRBV5-1 and TRBJ1-2; D is uncertain. Trimming shortened V by 5 bases and J by 2 bases, and 10 bases separated the two germline ends. The CDR3 covers 13 residues. CDR1 is SGHRS, CDR2 YFSETQ, per germline. This CDR3 reads CASSQDGNYGYTF. The DNA of the CDR3 is TGCGCCAGCAGTCAGGACGGAAACTATGGCTACACCTTC.

Comment on this clonotype: A read error is possible here, since a much larger clone lies one base away. The chain employs TRBV28 and TRBJ1-2; tentative D call: TRBD1 (5 bases). Germline values: CDR1 MDHEN, CDR2 SYDVKM. The CDR3 consists of 14 residues. The CDR3: CASSLLDSGYGCTF. CDR3 nucleotides: TGTGCCAGCAGTTTATTAGACAGCGGCTATGGCTGCACCTTC.

The chain has TRBV19 and TRBJ1-2; D perhaps matches TRBD1 (5 bases). With 3 bases removed from V and 1 base from J, the gap between germline ends came to 18 bases. The CDR3 length is 17 residues. Per germline, CDR1 LNHDA and CDR2 SQIVND (reference sequence). The CDR3 is CASSIPPGRKINYGYTF. CDR3 bases: TGTGCCAGTAGTATTCCGCCGGGACGGAAGATTAACTATGGCTACACCTTC.

This clonotype was counted between two and nine times. The chain has TRBV18 and TRBJ2-1; 9 positions match TRBD2. The CDR3 is 14 amino acids. Germline CDR1 and CDR2: KGHSH and LQKENI. V trimming: 3 bases; J trimming: 6 bases; junction bases outside the gene matches: 3. This CDR3 reads CASSPASGVNEQFF. In DNA, the CDR3 is TGTGCCAGCTCACCGGCTAGCGGGGTCAATGAGCAGTTCTTC.